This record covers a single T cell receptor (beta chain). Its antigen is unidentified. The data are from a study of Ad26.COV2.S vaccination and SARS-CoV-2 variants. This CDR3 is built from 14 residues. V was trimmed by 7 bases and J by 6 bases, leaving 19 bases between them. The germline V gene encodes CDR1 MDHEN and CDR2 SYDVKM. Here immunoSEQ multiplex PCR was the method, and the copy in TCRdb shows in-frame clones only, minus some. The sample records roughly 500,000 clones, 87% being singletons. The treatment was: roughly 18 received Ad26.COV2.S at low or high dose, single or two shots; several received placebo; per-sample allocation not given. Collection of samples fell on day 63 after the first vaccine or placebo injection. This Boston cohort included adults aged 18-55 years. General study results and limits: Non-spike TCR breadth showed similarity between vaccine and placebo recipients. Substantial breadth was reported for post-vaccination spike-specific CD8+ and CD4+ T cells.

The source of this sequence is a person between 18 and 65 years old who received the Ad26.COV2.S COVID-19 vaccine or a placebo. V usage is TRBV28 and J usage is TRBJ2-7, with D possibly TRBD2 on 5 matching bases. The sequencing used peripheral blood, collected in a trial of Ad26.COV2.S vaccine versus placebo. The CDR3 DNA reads TGTGCCAGCAACGACTATTCTGGGAACGTCGAGCAGTACTTC. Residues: CASNDYSGNVEQYF.